This TCR beta chain is from a study of cytomegalovirus exposure and HLA in healthy donors. Study-wide points: Some V segments, TRBV6-2 and TRBV6-3 among them, were indistinguishable and were therefore excluded. TCR beta V segments were, for the most part, productive about 87% or about 30% of the time in an earlier analysis. The study labeled more than 150 TCR beta chains cytomegalovirus-associated.

In the case of this clone: Its antigen is not known. The junction does not match germline at one end; this may be a read error.

The PCR ran on 60 Vbeta and 13 Jbeta primers. The data were produced by immunoSEQ multiplex PCR, yet TCRdb's version contains in-frame clones alone and is incomplete. The sample yields 95,000 to 150,000 clones, 77% seen once. CDR3 length: 16 residues. Germline V gene data show CDR1 as SEHNR and CDR2 as FQNEAQ (reference sequence). Donors consisted of healthy bone marrow donors. Sequencing used PBMCs. This TCR came from a woman aged 40 to 50 in good health and CMV-seropositive. V usage is TRBV7-9 and J usage is TRBJ1-1; the D gene is possibly TRBD1 (5 bases). CDR3 in amino acids: CSSSRWTTGWDTEAFF. In nucleotides, the CDR3 is TGTTCCAGCAGCCGCTGGACCACAGGTTGGGACACTGAAGCTTTCTTT.